This T cell receptor beta chain was obtained from a study of blood T cell repertoires in COVID-19. Study background: From T cells, B-cell-depleted T cells, or PBMCs came the material, which was cDNA or gDNA.

The CDR3 runs 14 residues. Germline CDR1 reads SGHRS; CDR2 reads YFSETQ. The junction had 7 bases not matched to a gene; V was cut back by 6 bases and J by 7 bases. Sequenced by immunoSEQ multiplex PCR; TCRdb stores in-frame clones only, minus some. The data show about 94,000 clones, with over 70% seen just once and 15% to 20% held by the top ten. V gene TRBV5-1 combines with J gene TRBJ2-1, with TRBD2 matching 10 bases. Specimen: peripheral blood. This TCR derives from a human donor in a cohort sampled during active COVID-19. CDR3 amino acids: CASTSGTSVNEQFF. As DNA, the CDR3 is TGCGCCAGCACCTCCGGGACTAGCGTAAATGAGCAGTTCTTC.